This entry lists 11 T cell receptor delta chains sequenced from one sample in a study of gamma-delta T cells after stem cell transplantation. TCRdb re-called the RT-PCR reads through CATT. The sample lists over 2,500 delta-chain clones, just over 20% seen once, with approximately 24% in the top ten. Sequenced: gamma-delta T cells. The receptors come from a human donor. It is not recorded whose cells these are; they may come from a transplant donor.

This clone is medium-sized in the sample. The genes are TRDV2 and TRDJ1; 9 nucleotides align to TRDD3. This CDR3 region has 15 residues. From germline, CDR1 is GEAIGNYY and CDR2 EKD. V trimming: 2 bases; J trimming: 11 bases; junction bases outside the gene matches: 14. DNA for the CDR3: TGTGCCTGTGACAGGCTACTGGGGGAACCCCTCCGTCTCATCTTT. Protein sequence: CACDRLLGEPLRLIF.

There are a few counts of this clone. TCRdb assigns this DNA the protein of a much larger clone, which departs from its translation at residue 12; this likely reflects a read error, and the protein shown comes from translating the DNA. V usage is TRDV2 and J usage is TRDJ1; a possible D gene is TRDD3 (6 bases). Germline lookup yields CDR1 GEAIGNYY and CDR2 EKD. The CDR3 is 15 amino acids. DNA for the CDR3: TGTGCCTGTGACACCGTGGGGGGAAGCACCGATAGACTCATCTTT. Amino acid sequence: CACDTVGGSTDRLIF.

In its sample, this clone is medium-sized. V and J are TRDV3 and TRDJ1; 12 bases align to TRDD3. The CDR3 is 18 residues long. V shed 1 base, J shed 2 bases, and the junction held 14 bases outside the gene matches. CDR1 is TVYSNPD and CDR2 is GDNSRS in the germline V gene (reference sequence). The CDR3 DNA reads as TGTGCCTTTACATCCCCTGACTACTGGGGGATACAAACCGATAAACTCATCTTT. Protein sequence: CAFTSPDYWGIQTDKLIF.

This clone is deemed medium-sized. The chain recombines TRDV2 with TRDJ1; 12 bases match TRDD3. The CDR3 has 18 residues. Germline V gives CDR1 GEAIGNYY, CDR2 EKD. With V trimmed by 0 bases and J by 3 bases, 10 bases remained unmatched. The CDR3 region is CACDTVRTGGYPPDKLIF. For the CDR3, the DNA is TGTGCCTGTGACACCGTTCGGACTGGGGGATACCCCCCCGATAAACTCATCTTT.

A word on this clone: A much more abundant neighbour one base away suggests this may be a read error. The rearrangement joins TRDV1 to TRDJ3; 9 nucleotides line up with TRDD3. V was pared by 5 bases and J by 0 bases, with 26 bases of the junction left unmatched. This CDR3 comprises 25 residues. Germline V CDR1 and CDR2: TSWWSYY, QGS. The CDR3 DNA reads as TGTGCTCTTGGGCGGTCGGGATCTCTCTACGGGGGATACCTTATTAGCTCCTGGGACACCCGACAGATGTTTTTC. Amino acids: CALGRSGSLYGGYLISSWDTRQMFF.

Of note for this clone: A much bigger clone sits one base away, suggesting this may be a read error. This rearrangement joins TRDV1 to TRDJ1; 8 nucleotides agree with TRDD3. V lost 4 bases to trimming and J lost 2 bases; unmatched junction nucleotides: 9. Germline lookup yields CDR1 TSWWSYY and CDR2 QGS. This CDR3 contains 16 residues. CDR3 DNA sequence: TGTGCTCTTGGGGGACTATCCTACTGGGGGACCGATAAACTCATCTTT. This sequence encodes CALGGLSYWGTDKLIF.

This chain links TRDV3 with TRDJ3, with TRDD3 matching 7 bases. V lost 4 bases and J lost 0; bases outside the gene matches: 42. The length of the CDR3 is 28 residues. Germline loops: CDR1 TVYSNPD, CDR2 GDNSRS (reference sequence). The CDR3 is CASPVNLLYPAGGKPNRLSSWDTRQMFF. For the CDR3, the DNA is TGTGCCTCCCCCGTCAACCTACTCTACCCGGCTGGGGGTAAGCCGAATCGACTAAGCTCCTGGGACACCCGACAGATGTTTTTC.

This clone is categorized as medium-sized. The gene calls are TRDV1 and TRDJ1; 10 bases match TRDD3. Germline V gene lookup returns CDR1 TSWWSYY and CDR2 QGS. V gave up 2 bases and J gave up 1 base; unmatched junction bases: 16. The CDR3 has 20 amino acids. The CDR3 sequence is CALGEIALLGDGAFTDKLIF. CDR3 in DNA: TGTGCTCTTGGGGAAATCGCCCTACTGGGGGATGGCGCTTTCACCGATAAACTCATCTTT.

This clone is medium-sized in the sample. The chain has TRDV2 and TRDJ1; 10 nucleotides line up with TRDD3. J gave up 7 bases and V 1 base, and 17 bases lay outside the gene matches. Germline V gene data show CDR1 as GEAIGNYY and CDR2 as EKD. The CDR3 is 18 amino acids. CDR3 coding DNA: TGTGCCTGTGACACGGTTCTTCTGGGGGATAATTCGAGACGTAAACTCATCTTT. Encoded protein: CACDTVLLGDNSRRKLIF.

The chain employs TRDV2 and TRDJ1; no reliable D call. Deletions cut 0 bases from V and 3 bases from J, with 16 bases between. Per the germline V gene, CDR1 is GEAIGNYY and CDR2 is EKD. The CDR3 is 16 amino acids. DNA for the CDR3: TGTGCCTGTGACACCGTCGGACTGAGGGGTGCCGATAAACTCATCTTT. Its protein is CACDTVGLRGADKLIF.

This clone is judged medium-sized. This chain links TRDV1 with TRDJ1; 7 bases are a match to TRDD3. Trimming removed 3 bases from V and 1 base from J; junction bases left unmatched: 23. The germline V gene has CDR1 TSWWSYY and CDR2 QGS. The CDR3 sequence is 21 residues long. In DNA, the CDR3 is TGTGCTCTTGGGGATCTCCGAGGGGTTCCCCTGGAGTCTGGGGGCACCGATAAACTCATCTTT. Its protein product is CALGDLRGVPLESGGTDKLIF.